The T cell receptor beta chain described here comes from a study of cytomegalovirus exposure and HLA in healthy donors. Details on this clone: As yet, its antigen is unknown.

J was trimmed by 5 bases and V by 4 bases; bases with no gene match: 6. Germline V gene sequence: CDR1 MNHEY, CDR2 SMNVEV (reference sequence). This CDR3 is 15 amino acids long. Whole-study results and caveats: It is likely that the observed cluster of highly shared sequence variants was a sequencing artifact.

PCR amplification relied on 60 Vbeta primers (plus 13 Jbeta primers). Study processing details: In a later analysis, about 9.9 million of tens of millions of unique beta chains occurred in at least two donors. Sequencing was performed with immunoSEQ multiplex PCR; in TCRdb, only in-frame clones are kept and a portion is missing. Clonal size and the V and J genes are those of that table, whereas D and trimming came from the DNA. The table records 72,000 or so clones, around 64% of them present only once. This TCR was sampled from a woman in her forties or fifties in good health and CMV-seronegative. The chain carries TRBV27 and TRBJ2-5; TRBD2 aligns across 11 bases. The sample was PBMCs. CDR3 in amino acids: CASSYLAGGPETQYF. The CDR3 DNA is TGTGCCAGCAGTTACCTAGCGGGAGGTCCGGAGACCCAGTACTTC.